Following are 5 T cell receptor beta chains from one sample sequenced in a study of beta chain features in type 1 diabetes. Every isolated RNA sample was fully reverse transcribed, so sequencing captured expressed TCRB transcripts. Here immunoSEQ multiplex PCR was the method, and the copy in TCRdb shows in-frame clones only, minus some. The table records roughly 14,000 clones, around 43% of them present only once. Material: stem cell memory CD4+ T cells from blood. Receptors originate from a middle-aged woman in good health.

The CDR3, as DNA: TGTGCCAGCAATATAGACGAGGGCACTGAAGCTTTCTTT. This gives the protein CASNIDEGTEAFF. This chain uses TRBV9 with TRBJ1-1; D not resolved. This CDR3 comprises 13 residues. CDR1 SGDLS and CDR2 YYNGEE come from the germline V gene. V was cut by 6 bases and J by 4 bases, with 13 bases left in between.

The chain employs TRBV19 and TRBJ1-5, with a possible D match to TRBD1 (6 bases). Germline-derived CDR1 and CDR2 are LNHDA and SQIVND (reference sequence). The CDR3 is made up of 12 amino acids. V lost 6 bases and J 6 bases, leaving 9 bases between the germline ends. CDR3 DNA sequence: TGTGCCAGTAGGGACAGCGGTCAGCCCCAGCATTTT. Translating gives CASRDSGQPQHF. The complete variable domain, with remaining parts taken from reference TRBV19 and TRBJ1-5, reads DGGITQSPKYLFRKEGQNVTLSCEQNLNHDAMYWYRQDPGQGLRLIYYSQIVNDFQKGDIAEGYSVSREKKESFPLTVTSAQKNPTAFYLCASRDSGQPQHFGDGTRLSIL.

This clone was detected a few times. The chain is built from TRBV5-1 and TRBJ1-4; TRBD1 matches 8 bases. The V and J ends lost 3 bases and 8 bases, in that order; junction bases with no gene match: 6. The CDR3 runs 14 residues. The germline V gene has CDR1 SGHRS and CDR2 YFSETQ. For the CDR3, the DNA is TGCGCCAGCAGCTCTCAGGGGGCTGAGGAAAAACTGTTTTTT. It encodes CASSSQGAEEKLFF.

This clone was counted only a few times. The CDR3 here is CASRWGTVMNTEAFF. CDR3 DNA: TGTGCCAGCCGGTGGGGGACAGTTATGAACACTGAAGCTTTCTTT. The chain recombines TRBV11-2 with TRBJ1-1, with TRBD1 matching 7 bases. In germline, CDR1 is SGHAT, CDR2 FQNNGV. The CDR3 consists of 15 residues. Losses at the gene ends were 8 bases for V and 0 bases for J; bases not matched to a gene: 9.

The sample holds a few counts of this clone. The V and J genes are TRBV13 and TRBJ1-6, with a possible D match to TRBD1 (6 bases). This CDR3 spans 19 amino acids. Germline lookup yields CDR1 PRHDT and CDR2 FYEKMQ (reference sequence). Trimming cost V 5 bases and J 5 bases, with 25 bases left between them. CDR3 amino acids: CASSLARLLGDIDNSPLHF. DNA of the CDR3: TGTGCCAGCAGCCTAGCCCGATTACTAGGGGACATAGATAATTCACCCCTCCACTTT. The complete variable domain, with remaining parts taken from reference TRBV13 and TRBJ1-6, reads AAGVIQSPRHLIKEKRETATLKCYPIPRHDTVYWYQQGPGQDPQFLISFYEKMQSDKGSIPDRFSAQQFSDYHSELNMSSLELGDSALYFCASSLARLLGDIDNSPLHFGNGTRLTVT.